These 18 T cell receptor beta chains were all obtained from the same sample, sequenced in a study of regulatory T cells after allogeneic stem cell transplantation. SMARTer RACE cDNA synthesis from RNA preceded amplification of the TCR beta CDR3 region. TCRdb processed the 5' RACE reads anew with MiXCR; each CDR3 protein has one entry. The table lists about 4,800 distinct CDR3 sequences, roughly 96% of them singletons. Sequences were derived from sorted CD4+ T cells from blood (whether regulatory or conventional is not recorded), sampled 30 days after allogeneic stem cell transplant. The receptors come from a human patient who had an allogeneic stem cell transplant, so the T cells may come from the graft donor.

The rearrangement links TRBV29-1 to TRBJ2-1, with D possibly TRBD2 on 5 matching bases. The V end was cut by 8 bases, the J end by 0 bases, with 20 bases between. The germline V gene encodes CDR1 SQVTM and CDR2 ANQGSEA. CDR3 size: 16 residues. CDR3 amino acids: CSMTPGTGSSYNEQFF. The DNA of the CDR3 is TGCAGCATGACCCCCGGAACGGGGAGCTCCTACAATGAGCAGTTCTTC.

In its sample, this clonotype was seen once. The junction departs from the called germline gene at one end, perhaps through a read error. This chain connects TRBV5-1 to TRBJ2-7; the match to TRBD1 covers 8 bases. Germline V gene sequence: CDR1 SGHRS, CDR2 YFSETQ. This CDR3 has 16 residues. The CDR3 protein is CPSRRAAGTGTYEQYF. Here the CDR3 DNA reads TGCCCCAGCCGCCGAGCCGCCGGGACAGGTACCTACGAGCAGTACTTC.

The chain links TRBV20-1 to TRBJ2-7; either TRBD1 or TRBD2 may fit D (5 bases each). This CDR3 comprises 14 residues. Germline CDR1 reads DFQATT; CDR2 reads SNEGSKA (reference sequence). CDR3 region: CTAECPGRCYEQYF. The CDR3 DNA sequence: TGCACCGCCGAATGCCCGGGACGGTGCTACGAGCAGTACTTC.

Turning to this clonotype: The junction differs from germline at one of its ends, possibly a read error. This chain joins TRBV7-9 and TRBJ2-3; TRBD2 might be the D (6 bases). This CDR3 contains 17 residues. The V gene's germline CDR1 is SEHNR and CDR2 FQNEAQ (reference sequence). The CDR3 spells CASSTSWSGGYTDRQYF. DNA of the CDR3: TGTGCCAGCAGCACTAGCTGGAGTGGCGGGTACACAGATAGGCAGTATTTC.

This rearrangement joins TRBV5-1 to TRBJ2-1; TRBD1 matches 8 bases. This CDR3 has 15 amino acids. Germline CDR1 reads SGHRS; CDR2 reads YFSETQ. Trimming took 4 bases from V and 6 from J; bases not matched to a gene: 9. The CDR3 spells CASSRMTGVGNEQFF. In DNA, the CDR3 is TGCGCCAGCAGCCGAATGACAGGGGTAGGCAATGAGCAGTTCTTC.

J is TRBJ2-1 and V is TRBV20-1, with D uncertain. Germline CDR1 and CDR2: DFQATT and SNEGSKA (reference sequence). The CDR3 is 10 amino acids. Trimming left V 5 bases short and J 5 bases short, with 4 bases between. The DNA for the CDR3 is TGCAGTGCTGCTAACAATGAGCAGTTCTTC. This gives the protein CSAANNEQFF.

As concerns this clonotype: Sequence at one end of the junction differs from germline and may be a read error. The chain is built from TRBV5-1 and TRBJ2-7; D call uncertain. This CDR3 has 15 residues. Germline values: CDR1 SGHRS, CDR2 YFSETQ. The CDR3 sequence is CASGLVAGAMYEQYF. The CDR3 bases are TGCGCCAGCGGCTTGGTAGCAGGAGCCATGTACGAGCAGTACTTC.

The table lists this clonotype with a count of one. A read error is possible here, since a much larger clone lies one base away. J is TRBJ1-2 and V is TRBV5-1; D is ambiguous. V dropped 1 base and J dropped 5 bases, with 18 bases sitting between them. The CDR3 extends over 16 amino acids. Germline loops: CDR1 SGHRS, CDR2 YFSETQ. The CDR3 DNA reads as TGCGCCAGCAGCTTGAAGTCAGGAACCCCTCGGTATGGCTACACCTTC. This translates into CASSLKSGTPRYGYTF.

Comment on this clonotype: Sequence at one end of the junction differs from germline and may be a read error. The rearrangement uses TRBV2 and TRBJ2-2, with TRBD2 matching 7 bases. The germline V gene encodes CDR1 SNHLY and CDR2 FYNNEI. The CDR3 spans 16 residues. The CDR3 here is CASSGEGAGLIGELYF. Written as DNA, the CDR3 is TGTGCCAGCAGTGGCGAAGGAGCGGGGTTGATAGGGGAGCTGTATTTT.

This clonotype qualifies as large. The V call is TRBV28, the J call TRBJ2-2, with a possible D match to TRBD2 (5 bases). The V end was cut by 6 bases, the J end by 1 base, with 9 bases between. In germline, CDR1 is MDHEN, CDR2 SYDVKM. The CDR3 is 14 residues long. CDR3 in DNA: TGTGCCAGCAGGGAAAGCGGGAACACCGGGGAGCTGTTTTTT. Amino acids: CASRESGNTGELFF.

CDR3 sequence: CSARGGRDRTGGAGELFF. CDR3 nucleotides: TGCAGTGCTAGAGGGGGCCGGGACAGGACAGGCGGTGCCGGGGAGCTGTTTTTT. The chain links TRBV20-1 to TRBJ2-2, with 8 nucleotides matching TRBD1. V shed 1 base, J shed 6 bases, and the junction held 16 bases outside the gene matches. Germline V gene sequence: CDR1 DFQATT, CDR2 SNEGSKA (reference sequence). The CDR3 spans 18 residues.

A remark on this clonotype: An end of the junction does not agree with germline; a read error may underlie this. This rearrangement joins TRBV5-1 to TRBJ2-7; possibly TRBD2 for D (6 bases). Germline values: CDR1 SGHRS, CDR2 YFSETQ. CDR3 length equals 15 residues. The CDR3 spells CPSGCNAGYFYEQYF. For the CDR3, the DNA is TGCCCCAGCGGCTGTAATGCGGGATACTTCTACGAGCAGTACTTC.

This chain joins TRBV20-1 and TRBJ2-5; no firm D call. The tail of the sequence fits TRBJ2-1 better, so the J call may be wrong. Per germline, CDR1 DFQATT and CDR2 SNEGSKA (reference sequence). The CDR3 is 15 amino acids. This chain's CDR3 is CSATPAIGDQEAQFF. CDR3 nucleotide sequence: TGCAGTGCCACCCCGGCTATCGGCGACCAAGAGGCCCAGTTCTTC.

J is TRBJ1-2 and V is TRBV18; 7 bases map to TRBD1. This CDR3 comprises 14 residues. The V gene's germline CDR1 is KGHSH and CDR2 LQKENI. V lost 8 bases to trimming and J lost 7 bases; unmatched junction nucleotides: 13. CDR3 protein: CASTSSDRRTGYTF. The CDR3 nucleotides read TGTGCCAGCACCAGCTCGGACAGGAGGACTGGCTACACCTTC.

This clonotype was counted once. The V and J genes are TRBV5-1 and TRBJ2-7, with D possibly being TRBD2 (7 bases). This CDR3 spans 15 amino acids. V dropped 4 bases and J dropped 4 bases, with 18 bases sitting between them. Looked up from germline, CDR1 is SGHRS and CDR2 is YFSETQ. CDR3 sequence: CASSLGAGAIYEQYF. The DNA of the CDR3 is TGCGCCAGCAGCCTGGGGGCGGGAGCCATATACGAGCAGTACTTC.

This clonotype turned up a few times. A single base separates this from a much larger clone, so it may be a read error. CDR3 protein: CASSSQRGGETQYF. DNA of the CDR3: TGTGCCAGCAGTTCCCAGAGGGGGGGGGAGACCCAGTACTTC. The rearrangement uses TRBV10-3 and TRBJ2-5; perhaps TRBD2 as D (7 bases). This CDR3 is built from 14 residues. The germline gives CDR1 ENHRY, CDR2 SYGVKD.

The chain employs TRBV20-1 and TRBJ2-2; 9 bases agree with TRBD1. The germline V gene has CDR1 DFQATT and CDR2 SNEGSKA (reference sequence). J lost 4 bases, V lost 3 bases, and 15 bases had no gene match. The CDR3 extends over 18 amino acids. CDR3 amino acids: CSASGGRDRAGGTGELFF. The CDR3 nucleotides are TGCAGTGCTAGTGGGGGCCGGGACAGGGCAGGCGGCACCGGGGAGCTGTTTTTT.

The chain uses TRBV20-1 and TRBJ2-7; D perhaps matches TRBD2 (5 bases). Per germline, CDR1 DFQATT and CDR2 SNEGSKA (reference sequence). V lost 3 bases and J lost 12, with 18 bases in between. The CDR3 has 12 amino acids. The CDR3 spells CSARGDGYAPYV. The CDR3 bases are TGCAGTGCTAGGGGAGACGGTTACGCGCCGTACGTC.